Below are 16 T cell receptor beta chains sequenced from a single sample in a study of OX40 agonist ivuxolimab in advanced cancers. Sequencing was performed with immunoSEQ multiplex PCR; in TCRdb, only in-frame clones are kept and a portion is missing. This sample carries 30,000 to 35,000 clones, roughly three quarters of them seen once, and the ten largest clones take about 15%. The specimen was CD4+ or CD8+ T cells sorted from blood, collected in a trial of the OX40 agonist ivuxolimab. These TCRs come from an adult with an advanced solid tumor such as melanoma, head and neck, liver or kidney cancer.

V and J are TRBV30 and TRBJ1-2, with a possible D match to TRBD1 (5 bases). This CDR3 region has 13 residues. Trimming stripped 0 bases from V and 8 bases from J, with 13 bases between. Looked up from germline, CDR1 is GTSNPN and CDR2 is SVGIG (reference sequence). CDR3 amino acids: CAWSVQVFGGYTF. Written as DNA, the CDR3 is TGTGCCTGGAGTGTACAGGTGTTTGGGGGCTACACCTTC.

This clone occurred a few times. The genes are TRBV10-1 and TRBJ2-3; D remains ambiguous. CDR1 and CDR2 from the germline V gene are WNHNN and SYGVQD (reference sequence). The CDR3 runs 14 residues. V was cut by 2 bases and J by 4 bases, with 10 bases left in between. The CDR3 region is CASSEASQPDTQYF. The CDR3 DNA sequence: TGCGCCAGCAGTGAGGCGAGTCAGCCAGATACGCAGTATTTT.

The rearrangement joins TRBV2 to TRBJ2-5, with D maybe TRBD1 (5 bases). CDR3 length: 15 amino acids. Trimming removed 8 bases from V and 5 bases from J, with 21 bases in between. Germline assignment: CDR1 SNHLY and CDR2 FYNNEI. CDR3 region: CASHTSTTASETQYF. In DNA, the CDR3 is TGTGCCAGCCATACTTCAACGACAGCATCGGAGACCCAGTACTTC.

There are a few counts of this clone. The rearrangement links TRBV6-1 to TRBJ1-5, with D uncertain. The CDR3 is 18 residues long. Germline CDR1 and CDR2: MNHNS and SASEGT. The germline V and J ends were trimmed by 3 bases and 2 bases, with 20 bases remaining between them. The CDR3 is CASSDARREGLGNQPQHF. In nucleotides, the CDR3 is TGTGCCAGCAGTGACGCCCGACGGGAGGGTTTGGGCAATCAGCCCCAGCATTTT.

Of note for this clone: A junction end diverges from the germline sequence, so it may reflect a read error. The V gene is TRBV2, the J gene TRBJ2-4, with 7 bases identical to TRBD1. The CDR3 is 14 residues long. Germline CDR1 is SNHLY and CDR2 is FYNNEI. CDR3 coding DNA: TGTGCCAGCAGGCTCGGGACAGCCCAAAACATTCAGTACTTC. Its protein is CASRLGTAQNIQYF.

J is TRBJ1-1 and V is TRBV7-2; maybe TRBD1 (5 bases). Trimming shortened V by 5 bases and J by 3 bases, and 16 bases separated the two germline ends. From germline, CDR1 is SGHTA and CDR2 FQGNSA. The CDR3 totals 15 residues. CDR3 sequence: CASSPRGGRDTEAFF. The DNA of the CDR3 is TGTGCCAGCAGCCCCCGTGGGGGTCGAGACACTGAAGCTTTCTTT.

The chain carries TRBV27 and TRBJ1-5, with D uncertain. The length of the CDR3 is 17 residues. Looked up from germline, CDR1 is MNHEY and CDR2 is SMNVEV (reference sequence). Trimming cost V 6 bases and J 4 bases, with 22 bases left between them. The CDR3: CASSPPGEGRFNQPQHF. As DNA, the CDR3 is TGTGCCAGCAGCCCGCCGGGTGAGGGCCGCTTTAATCAGCCCCAGCATTTT.

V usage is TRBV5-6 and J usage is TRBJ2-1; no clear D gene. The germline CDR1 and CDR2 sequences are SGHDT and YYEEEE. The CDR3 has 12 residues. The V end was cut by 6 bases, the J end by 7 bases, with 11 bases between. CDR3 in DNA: TGTGCCAGCACGACAATAGCTAATGAGCAGTTCTTC. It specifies CASTTIANEQFF. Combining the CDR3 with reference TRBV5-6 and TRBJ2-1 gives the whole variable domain DAGVTQSPTHLIKTRGQQVTLRCSPKSGHDTVSWYQQALGQGPQFIFQYYEEEERQRGNFPDRFSGHQFPNYSSELNVNALLLGDSALYLCASTTIANEQFFGPGTRLTVL.

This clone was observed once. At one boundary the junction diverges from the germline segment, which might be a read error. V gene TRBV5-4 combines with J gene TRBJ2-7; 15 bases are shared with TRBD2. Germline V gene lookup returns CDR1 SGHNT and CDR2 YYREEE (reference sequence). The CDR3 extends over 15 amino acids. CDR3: CASSLNLGTSGGTHF. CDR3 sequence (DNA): TGTGCCAGCAGCCTCAATTTAGGGACTAGCGGGGGGACGCACTTC.

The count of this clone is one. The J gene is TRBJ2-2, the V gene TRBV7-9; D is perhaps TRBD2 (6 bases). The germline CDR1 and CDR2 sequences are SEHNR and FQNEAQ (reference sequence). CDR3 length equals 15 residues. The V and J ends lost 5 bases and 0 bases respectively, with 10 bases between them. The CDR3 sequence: CASSPTGANTGELFF. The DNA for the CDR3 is TGTGCCAGCAGCCCCACGGGGGCGAACACCGGGGAGCTGTTTTTT. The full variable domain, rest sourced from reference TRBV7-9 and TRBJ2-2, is DTGVSQNPRHKITKRGQNVTFRCDPISEHNRLYWYRQTLGQGPEFLTYFQNEAQLEKSRLLSDRFSAERPKGSFSTLEIQRTEQGDSAMYLCASSPTGANTGELFFGEGSRLTVL.

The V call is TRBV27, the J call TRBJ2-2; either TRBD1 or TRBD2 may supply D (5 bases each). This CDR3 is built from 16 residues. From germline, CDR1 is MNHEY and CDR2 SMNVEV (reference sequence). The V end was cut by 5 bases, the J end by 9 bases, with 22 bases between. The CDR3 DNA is TGTGCCAGCAGTGACCTCCGGGACGCGGTGGGCCGGGAGCTGTTTTTT. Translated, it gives CASSDLRDAVGRELFF.

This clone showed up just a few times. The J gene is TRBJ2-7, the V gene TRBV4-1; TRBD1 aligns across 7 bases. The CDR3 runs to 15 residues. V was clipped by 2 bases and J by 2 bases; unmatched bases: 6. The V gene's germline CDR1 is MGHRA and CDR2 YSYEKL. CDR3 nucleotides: TGCGCCAGCAGCCAACCGACAGGGAACCCCTACGAGCAGTACTTC. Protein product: CASSQPTGNPYEQYF.

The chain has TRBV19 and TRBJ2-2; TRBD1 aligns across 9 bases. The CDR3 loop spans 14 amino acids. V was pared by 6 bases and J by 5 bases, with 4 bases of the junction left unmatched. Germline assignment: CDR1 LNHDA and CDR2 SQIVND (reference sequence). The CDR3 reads CASRAGTGTGELFF. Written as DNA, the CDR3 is TGTGCCAGTAGAGCCGGGACAGGGACCGGGGAGCTGTTTTTT.

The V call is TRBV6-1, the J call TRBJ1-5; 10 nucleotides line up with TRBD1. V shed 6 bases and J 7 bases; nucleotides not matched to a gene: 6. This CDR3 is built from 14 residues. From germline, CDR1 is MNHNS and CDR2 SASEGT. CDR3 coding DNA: TGTGCCAGCAGAGGACAGGGGGAAGGGCAGCCCCAGCATTTT. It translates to CASRGQGEGQPQHF.

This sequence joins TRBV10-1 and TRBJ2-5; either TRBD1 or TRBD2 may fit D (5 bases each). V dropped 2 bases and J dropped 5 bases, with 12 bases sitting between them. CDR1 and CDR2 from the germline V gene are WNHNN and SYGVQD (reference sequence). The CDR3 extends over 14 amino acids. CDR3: CASSEGRGVETQYF. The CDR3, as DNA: TGCGCCAGCAGTGAGGGTCGAGGGGTTGAGACCCAGTACTTC.

CDR3 bases: TGCGCCAGCAATAAAGGGACAGGGTTAGATACGCAGTATTTT. Its protein product is CASNKGTGLDTQYF. The chain combines TRBV5-1 with TRBJ2-3; 9 nucleotides agree with TRBD1. Germline lookup yields CDR1 SGHRS and CDR2 YFSETQ. The CDR3 has 14 amino acids. The trim removed 6 bases at V and 5 bases at J, leaving 7 bases unmatched. Full variable domain (remainder filled in from reference TRBV5-1 and TRBJ2-3): KAGVTQTPRYLIKTRGQQVTLSCSPISGHRSVSWYQQTPGQGLQFLFEYFSETQRNKGNFPGRFSGRQFSNSRSEMNVSTLELGDSALYLCASNKGTGLDTQYFGPGTRLTVL.